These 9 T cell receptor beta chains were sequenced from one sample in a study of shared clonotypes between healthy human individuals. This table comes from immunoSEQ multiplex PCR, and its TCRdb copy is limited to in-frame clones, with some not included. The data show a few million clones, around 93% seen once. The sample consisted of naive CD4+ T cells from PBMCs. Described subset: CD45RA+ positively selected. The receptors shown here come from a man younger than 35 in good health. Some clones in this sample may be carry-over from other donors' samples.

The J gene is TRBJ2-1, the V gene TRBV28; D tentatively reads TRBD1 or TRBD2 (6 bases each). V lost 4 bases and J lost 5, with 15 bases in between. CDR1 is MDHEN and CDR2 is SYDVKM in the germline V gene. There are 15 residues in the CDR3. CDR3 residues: CASSWGWGADNEQFF. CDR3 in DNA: TGTGCCAGCAGTTGGGGATGGGGGGCGGACAATGAGCAGTTCTTC.

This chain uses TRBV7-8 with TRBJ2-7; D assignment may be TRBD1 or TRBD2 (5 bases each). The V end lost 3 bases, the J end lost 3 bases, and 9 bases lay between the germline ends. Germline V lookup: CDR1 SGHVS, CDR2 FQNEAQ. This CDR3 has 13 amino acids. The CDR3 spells CASSLRGLYEQYF. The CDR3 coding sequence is TGTGCCAGCAGCTTGAGGGGCCTCTACGAGCAGTACTTC.

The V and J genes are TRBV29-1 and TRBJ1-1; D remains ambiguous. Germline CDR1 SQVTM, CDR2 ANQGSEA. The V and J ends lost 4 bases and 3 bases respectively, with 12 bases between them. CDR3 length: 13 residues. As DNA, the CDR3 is TGCAGCGTTGGTAGGTTCGGGGACACTGAAGCTTTCTTT. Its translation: CSVGRFGDTEAFF.

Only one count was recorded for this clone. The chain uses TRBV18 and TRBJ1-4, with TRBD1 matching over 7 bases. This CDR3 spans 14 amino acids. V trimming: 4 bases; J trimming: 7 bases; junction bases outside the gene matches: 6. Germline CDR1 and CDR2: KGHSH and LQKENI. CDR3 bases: TGTGCCAGCTCACAGGGGGCAGAAGGTGAAAAACTGTTTTTT. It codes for CASSQGAEGEKLFF.

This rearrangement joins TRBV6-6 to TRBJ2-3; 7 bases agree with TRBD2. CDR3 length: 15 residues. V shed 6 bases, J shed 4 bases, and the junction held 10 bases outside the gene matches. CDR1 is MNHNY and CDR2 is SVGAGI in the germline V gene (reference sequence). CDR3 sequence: CASRQLAIEADTQYF. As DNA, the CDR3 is TGTGCCAGCAGGCAACTAGCGATTGAAGCAGATACGCAGTATTTT.

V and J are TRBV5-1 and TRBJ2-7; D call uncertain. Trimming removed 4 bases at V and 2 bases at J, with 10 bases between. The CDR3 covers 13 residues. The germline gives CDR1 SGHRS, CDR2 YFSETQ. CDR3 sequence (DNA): TGCGCCAGCAGCCCCCCGTCGGCCTACGAGCAGTACTTC. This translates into CASSPPSAYEQYF.

CDR3 sequence (DNA): TGTGCCAGTAGTCATCGGGACAGCCAAGAGACCCAGTACTTC. This translates into CASSHRDSQETQYF. V and J are TRBV19 and TRBJ2-5, with 7 nucleotides matching TRBD1. J was trimmed by 1 base and V by 5 bases; bases with no gene match: 4. The germline V gene has CDR1 LNHDA and CDR2 SQIVND (reference sequence). The CDR3 runs 14 residues.

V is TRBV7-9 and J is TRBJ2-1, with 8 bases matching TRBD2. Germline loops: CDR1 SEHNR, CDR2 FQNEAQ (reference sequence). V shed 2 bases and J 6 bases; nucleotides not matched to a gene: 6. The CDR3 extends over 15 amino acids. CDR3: CASSLLGLGTNEQFF. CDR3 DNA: TGTGCCAGCAGCTTACTGGGACTAGGAACCAATGAGCAGTTCTTC.

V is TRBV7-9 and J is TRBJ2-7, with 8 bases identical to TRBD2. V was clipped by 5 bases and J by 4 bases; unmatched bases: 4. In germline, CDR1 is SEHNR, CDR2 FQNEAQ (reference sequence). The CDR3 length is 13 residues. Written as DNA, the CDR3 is TGTGCCAGCAGCCTTAGCGGGAAGTACGAGCAGTACTTC. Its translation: CASSLSGKYEQYF.